What follows are 27 T cell receptor beta chains derived from one specimen sequenced in a study of T cell changes during pregnancy in multiple sclerosis. Sequenced by immunoSEQ multiplex PCR; TCRdb stores in-frame clones only, minus some. The table lists tens of thousands of clones, 88% of them singletons. Sample: CD4+ T cells from peripheral blood mononuclear cells, taken in the second trimester of pregnancy. The receptors were gathered from a female donor with multiple sclerosis, enrolled in a pregnancy study.

J is TRBJ1-5 and V is TRBV7-9; 8 bases agree with TRBD1. Germline-derived CDR1 and CDR2 are SEHNR and FQNEAQ (reference sequence). The CDR3 is 16 residues long. J was trimmed by 2 bases and V by 4 bases; bases with no gene match: 7. In nucleotides, the CDR3 is TGTGCCAGCAGCTACGGACAGGGCACGGGCAATCAGCCCCAGCATTTT. Amino acid sequence: CASSYGQGTGNQPQHF. Together with reference TRBV7-9 and TRBJ1-5, the CDR3 gives the full variable domain: DTGVSQNPRHKITKRGQNVTFRCDPISEHNRLYWYRQTLGQGPEFLTYFQNEAQLEKSRLLSDRFSAERPKGSFSTLEIQRTEQGDSAMYLCASSYGQGTGNQPQHFGDGTRLSIL.

This chain uses TRBV7-2 with TRBJ1-4; a weak D match, TRBD1 (5 bases). This CDR3 comprises 14 residues. V was shortened by 5 bases and J by 4 bases, with 11 bases between the two germline ends. Germline loops: CDR1 SGHTA, CDR2 FQGNSA. The CDR3 is CASSLDSSNEKLFF. DNA for the CDR3: TGTGCCAGCAGCCTAGACAGTAGTAATGAAAAACTGTTTTTT.

The rearrangement links TRBV28 to TRBJ2-1; maybe TRBD2 (5 bases). V was trimmed by 3 bases and J by 7 bases, leaving 13 bases between them. Germline assignment: CDR1 MDHEN and CDR2 SYDVKM. The CDR3 spans 14 residues. The CDR3 loop is CASSFAGALNEQFF. The CDR3 DNA reads TGTGCCAGCAGTTTTGCGGGCGCGTTGAATGAGCAGTTCTTC.

This clone has only one observation. In DNA form, the CDR3 reads TGTGCCAGCAGCACCCGGGGACAGGGGTCCACTGAAGCTTTCTTT. It specifies CASSTRGQGSTEAFF. This chain uses TRBV7-2 with TRBJ1-1; 10 positions agree with TRBD1. This CDR3 comprises 15 residues. After removal of 5 bases from V and 4 bases from J, the junction contained 7 bases not matched to a gene. CDR1 and CDR2 (germline): SGHTA, FQGNSA.

This chain uses TRBV5-4 with TRBJ2-7; the D gene is possibly TRBD1 (5 bases). From germline, CDR1 is SGHNT and CDR2 YYREEE (reference sequence). CDR3 length equals 13 residues. V lost 4 bases, J lost 2 bases, and 10 bases lay in between. In DNA form, the CDR3 reads TGTGCCAGCAGCCGTCAGGGAACCTACGAGCAGTACTTC. Translating gives CASSRQGTYEQYF.

This clone was recorded once. The chain links TRBV7-9 to TRBJ1-2; 12 nucleotides line up with TRBD1. The V segment lost 5 bases and the J segment 5 bases; nucleotides outside the gene matches: 9. Germline values: CDR1 SEHNR, CDR2 FQNEAQ (reference sequence). The CDR3 runs to 16 residues. The chain's CDR3 is CASSPGTGGVIYGYTF. The CDR3 nucleotides read TGTGCCAGCAGCCCCGGGACAGGGGGCGTTATTTATGGCTACACCTTC. The full variable domain, its missing parts supplied by reference TRBV7-9 and TRBJ1-2, is DTGVSQNPRHKITKRGQNVTFRCDPISEHNRLYWYRQTLGQGPEFLTYFQNEAQLEKSRLLSDRFSAERPKGSFSTLEIQRTEQGDSAMYLCASSPGTGGVIYGYTFGSGTRLTVV.

The chain employs TRBV15 and TRBJ2-1; 9 bases line up with TRBD1. Germline CDR1 and CDR2: LNHNV and YYDKDF (reference sequence). V was clipped by 0 bases and J by 8 bases; unmatched bases: 5. The CDR3 loop spans 15 amino acids. Here the CDR3 reads CATSRDPGQGYEQFF. CDR3 coding DNA: TGTGCCACCAGCAGAGATCCGGGACAGGGTTATGAGCAGTTCTTC.

The chain is built from TRBV13 and TRBJ2-3; the D is unclear. The CDR3 sequence is 17 residues long. The germline CDR1 and CDR2 sequences are PRHDT and FYEKMQ (reference sequence). V dropped 4 bases and J dropped 2 bases, with 19 bases sitting between them. The CDR3 coding sequence is TGTGCCAGCAGCTCAACCTCTTACCGAGAGAACACAGATACGCAGTATTTT. Its translation is CASSSTSYRENTDTQYF.

The table lists this clone with a count of one. The rearrangement uses TRBV5-4 and TRBJ1-3; 8 nucleotides align to TRBD1. CDR1 and CDR2 (germline): SGHNT, YYREEE (reference sequence). J lost 0 bases, V lost 0 bases, and 5 bases had no gene match. The CDR3 runs to 17 residues. The CDR3 sequence: CASSLDRGMSSGNTIYF. DNA of the CDR3: TGTGCCAGCAGCTTGGACAGGGGGATGAGCTCTGGAAACACCATATATTTT.

This chain uses TRBV5-1 with TRBJ2-7; TRBD1 agrees at 7 bases. The V segment lost 1 base and the J segment 3 bases; nucleotides outside the gene matches: 4. Per the germline V gene, CDR1 is SGHRS and CDR2 is YFSETQ. This CDR3 spans 14 amino acids. The DNA for the CDR3 is TGCGCCAGCAGCTTGAAGGGACAGTTCTACGAGCAGTACTTC. The encoded protein is CASSLKGQFYEQYF.

With regard to this clone: The sample carries other DNA sequences with the same CDR3. V usage is TRBV5-4 and J usage is TRBJ2-7; D may be TRBD2 (5 bases). The germline CDR1 and CDR2 sequences are SGHNT and YYREEE (reference sequence). The CDR3 runs 15 residues. Trimming cost V 0 bases and J 6 bases, with 16 bases left between them. The chain's CDR3 is CASSLGHTTISEQYF. CDR3 bases: TGTGCCAGCAGCTTGGGGCACACGACTATCTCCGAGCAGTACTTC. The variable domain in full, with the rest retrieved from reference TRBV5-4 and TRBJ2-7, is ETGVTQSPTHLIKTRGQQVTLRCSSQSGHNTVSWYQQALGQGPQFIFQYYREEENGRGNFPPRFSGLQFPNYSSELNVNALELDDSALYLCASSLGHTTISEQYFGPGTRLTVT.

The chain uses TRBV30 and TRBJ2-7; tentatively, D is TRBD1 (7 bases). The germline V gene has CDR1 GTSNPN and CDR2 SVGIG (reference sequence). The germline V and J ends were trimmed by 0 bases and 6 bases, with 15 bases remaining between them. This CDR3 region has 14 residues. CDR3 coding DNA: TGTGCCTGGAGTGTACGGAGGGGGCTCGCCGAGCAGTACTTC. This encodes CAWSVRRGLAEQYF.

The gene calls are TRBV29-1 and TRBJ2-2; TRBD1 is a possible D gene (6 bases). Germline CDR1 is SQVTM and CDR2 is ANQGSEA. V gave up 6 bases and J gave up 1 base, with 12 bases separating them. The CDR3 is made up of 14 amino acids. The CDR3: CSVGGHQNTGELFF. The CDR3 coding sequence is TGCAGCGTAGGGGGACATCAGAACACCGGGGAGCTGTTTTTT.

The rearrangement uses TRBV29-1 and TRBJ2-2; 8 nucleotides match TRBD1. The CDR3 length is 15 residues. CDR1 and CDR2 (germline): SQVTM, ANQGSEA. V lost 2 bases and J lost 3; bases outside the gene matches: 5. In DNA form, the CDR3 reads TGCAGCGTTGAATTGAGACAGGGGTACACCGGGGAGCTGTTTTTT. Amino acids: CSVELRQGYTGELFF.

This chain connects TRBV6-5 to TRBJ1-1; D is perhaps TRBD1 (6 bases). The CDR3 covers 15 residues. Looked up from germline, CDR1 is MNHEY and CDR2 is SVGAGI. Trimming removed 2 bases at V and 6 bases at J, with 16 bases between. The CDR3 is CASSYTGIQGSEAFF. The CDR3, as DNA: TGTGCCAGCAGTTACACCGGGATACAGGGATCTGAAGCTTTCTTT.

The chain couples TRBV21-1 to TRBJ2-7; the table's D call of TRBD2 was not tested on the DNA. TRBV21-1 is a documented pseudogene. The CDR3 consists of 17 residues. CDR3 bases: TGTGCCAGCAGCCCCAATCCAGCGGGAGGAGGGTCCTACGAGCAGTACTTC. Amino acid sequence: CASSPNPAGGGSYEQYF.

V is TRBV6-5 and J is TRBJ1-2; D unclear. Germline values: CDR1 MNHEY, CDR2 SVGAGI. The V gene lost 0 bases and the J gene lost 0 bases, with 11 bases spanning the gap. This CDR3 is 16 amino acids long. The CDR3 region is CASSYSGLAPNYGYTF. The CDR3 DNA reads TGTGCCAGCAGTTACTCTGGACTTGCGCCTAACTATGGCTACACCTTC.

The chain is built from TRBV28 and TRBJ1-3; 10 bases match TRBD1. Germline CDR1 MDHEN, CDR2 SYDVKM. V lost 5 bases, J lost 8 bases, and 9 bases stayed unmatched. The CDR3 totals 15 residues. This chain's CDR3 is CASSRRQGALDTIYF. The CDR3 DNA follows: TGTGCCAGCAGTCGCCGACAGGGGGCATTAGACACCATATATTTT.

A single count supports this clone. J is TRBJ1-6 and V is TRBV4-1, with 8 bases lining up with TRBD1. The V and J ends lost 4 bases and 10 bases, in that order; junction bases with no gene match: 15. CDR3 length: 17 residues. Per germline, CDR1 MGHRA and CDR2 YSYEKL. CDR3 loop: CASSPPPRGQGGSPLHF. CDR3 coding DNA: TGCGCCAGCAGCCCTCCCCCGCGAGGACAGGGAGGCTCACCCCTCCACTTT.

The chain links TRBV7-2 to TRBJ2-6; D gene uncertain. Deletions cut 6 bases from V and 0 bases from J, with 9 bases between. The CDR3 totals 15 residues. Germline V CDR1 and CDR2: SGHTA, FQGNSA. The CDR3 loop is CASSNSLSGANVLTF. CDR3 sequence (DNA): TGTGCCAGCAGTAATAGCCTCTCTGGGGCCAACGTCCTGACTTTC. The full variable domain, in which reference TRBV7-2 and TRBJ2-6 provide the parts outside the CDR3, is GAGVSQSPSNKVTEKGKDVELRCDPISGHTALYWYRQSLGQGLEFLIYFQGNSAPDKSGLPSDRFSAERTGGSVSTLTIQRTQQEDSAVYLCASSNSLSGANVLTFGAGSRLTVL.

This chain uses TRBV7-2 with TRBJ2-7; 8 nucleotides line up with TRBD2. The V gene's germline CDR1 is SGHTA and CDR2 FQGNSA. The CDR3 is 14 amino acids. V was clipped by 2 bases and J by 1 base; unmatched bases: 1. The CDR3 region is CASSLTSGSYEQYF. DNA for the CDR3: TGTGCCAGCAGCTTAACTAGCGGTTCCTACGAGCAGTACTTC.

The V gene is TRBV11-2, the J gene TRBJ2-7, with D possibly TRBD2 on 6 matching bases. The CDR3 spans 14 residues. V lost 5 bases and J 3 bases, leaving 14 bases between the germline ends. The germline V gene encodes CDR1 SGHAT and CDR2 FQNNGV. CDR3 nucleotides: TGTGCCAGCAGCCCGAGGAGGGAGTACTACGAGCAGTACTTC. It is translated as CASSPRREYYEQYF.

This clone was detected only once. This chain joins TRBV5-1 and TRBJ2-3, with TRBD2 matching 11 bases. The germline gives CDR1 SGHRS, CDR2 YFSETQ. The CDR3 runs to 18 residues. With 0 bases clipped from V and 4 bases from J, the junction kept 10 bases outside the gene matches. CDR3 nucleotides: TGCGCCAGCAGCTTGGGTACTAGCGGGAGTTGGGTCGCAGATACGCAGTATTTT. Residues: CASSLGTSGSWVADTQYF.

A word on this clone: Germline and junction disagree at one end, which may indicate a read error. J is TRBJ1-2 and V is TRBV6-5; 8 bases agree with TRBD1. The germline CDR1 and CDR2 sequences are MNHEY and SVGAGI. There are 13 residues in the CDR3. This CDR3 is CASSLTGDYGYTF. In DNA form, the CDR3 reads TGTGCCAGCAGTTTGACAGGGGACTACGGCTACACCTTC.

The rearrangement uses TRBV5-6 and TRBJ2-7, with 13 bases identical to TRBD2. From germline, CDR1 is SGHDT and CDR2 YYEEEE. This CDR3 is 16 amino acids long. Trimming at V came to 4 bases and at J to 6 bases, leaving 10 bases not matched to a gene. The CDR3 bases are TGTGCCAGCAGCGCCGGACTAGCGGGAGATGAGGTCGAGCAGTACTTC. Translated, it gives CASSAGLAGDEVEQYF.

This chain links TRBV7-3 with TRBJ2-5, with a possible D match to TRBD2 (6 bases). With 0 bases removed from V and 5 bases from J, the gap between germline ends came to 7 bases. CDR1 and CDR2 (germline): SGHTA, FQGTGA. This CDR3 region has 13 residues. CDR3 nucleotide sequence: TGTGCCAGCAGCTTAACGGCGGGGGAGACCCAGTACTTC. Translated, it gives CASSLTAGETQYF.

Points on this clone: A much larger clone is a single base away; this may be a read error. At the DNA level, this CDR3 is encoded by other sequences in the same sample as well. The chain has TRBV6-5 and TRBJ2-2; 12 positions agree with TRBD2. Germline lookup yields CDR1 MNHEY and CDR2 SVGAGI. This CDR3 spans 16 amino acids. CDR3 sequence: CASSYLTSGRPGELFF. DNA of the CDR3: TGTGCCAGCAGTTACTTGACTAGCGGGAGACCCGGAGAGCTGTTTTTT.